A selection of T cell receptor beta chains follows, all from one sample in a study of blood T cell repertoires in COVID-19. Assay used: immunoSEQ multiplex PCR; TCRdb lists only in-frame clones, some missing. The sample yields about 99,000 clones, around 74% seen once. Sequencing was carried out using peripheral blood. The receptors come from a woman older than 75 with active or convalescent COVID-19. The CDR3 runs from the conserved cysteine through the conserved F or W. Each record gives: J gene, clone size, V gene, D gene, CDR3 DNA, CDR3 protein. The D gene is left open where the match is weak. Size is omitted from some rows. Given values are once, few, many or a class for expanded clones.

TRBJ2-3 | . | TRBV2 | . | TGTGCCAGCATGGTTAGGCAGGCAGATACGCAGTATTTT | CASMVRQADTQYF
TRBJ2-2 | . | TRBV28 | TRBD2 | TGTGCCATCAGGACTAGCGGAAACACCGGGGAGCTGTTTTTT | CAIRTSGNTGELFF
TRBJ2-7 | once | TRBV5-1 | TRBD1 | TGCGCCAGCAGCGTGGGGGACAGCTACTACGAGCAGTACTTC | CASSVGDSYYEQYF
TRBJ2-7 | . | TRBV2 | TRBD2 | TGTGCCAGCAGCGAGGGACTAGCGGGAACCTTCTACGAGCAGTACTTC | CASSEGLAGTFYEQYF
TRBJ2-1 | . | TRBV5-1 | TRBD1 | TGCGCCAGCAGCCTACAGGGGAATGAGCAGTTCTTC | CASSLQGNEQFF
TRBJ2-7 | . | TRBV7-6 | . | TGTGCCAGCAGCTTAGGGCGGTTTTCCTACGAGCAGTACTTC | CASSLGRFSYEQYF
TRBJ1-1 | . | TRBV18 | TRBD1 | TGTGCCAGCTCAGAAACAGGGGGTTACACTGAAGCTTTCTTT | CASSETGGYTEAFF
TRBJ1-3 | few | TRBV9 | . | TGTGCCAGCAGCCCCCGGTCGAGGACACCTGGAAACACCATATATTTT | CASSPRSRTPGNTIYF
TRBJ1-2 | . | TRBV29-1 | . | TGCAGCGTCGGAAGTCAGGGCCTCCACACCTTC | CSVGSQGLHTF
TRBJ1-2 | . | TRBV3-1/TRBV3-2 | . | TGTGCCAGCAGCCAAGGAGAGGGAGCTGGTGGCTACACCTTC | CASSQGEGAGGYTF
TRBJ2-5 | . | TRBV9 | . | TGTGCCAGCAGTAACAGGCGATACTCGGAGACCCAGTACTTC | CASSNRRYSETQYF
TRBJ2-1 | . | TRBV9 | TRBD2 | TGTGCCAGCAGCAAAGGACTAGCGAGCTCCTACAATGAGCAGTTCTTC | CASSKGLASSYNEQFF
TRBJ2-2 | . | TRBV27 | TRBD1 | TGTGCCAGCAGTTTATGGCAGGGGGCGAACACCGGGGAGCTGTTTTTT | CASSLWQGANTGELFF
TRBJ2-7 | few | TRBV30 | TRBD1 | TGTGCCTGGAGTGTAAGTAGGGACAGGGTGACCTACGAGCAGTACTTC | CAWSVSRDRVTYEQYF
TRBJ2-3 | . | TRBV9 | TRBD2 | TGTGCCAGCAGCGGGACAACACTAGCGGGAGTGGGAGATACGCAGTATTTT | CASSGTTLAGVGDTQYF
TRBJ2-5 | once | TRBV7-2 | . | TGTGCCAGCAGCGCACGGTTGGAGACCCAGTACTTC | CASSARLETQYF
TRBJ2-7 | . | TRBV5-1 | . | TGTGCCAGCAGCTTGGGGGGCGCAGGAAATATAAATACCTACGAGCAGTACTTC | CASSLGGAGNINTYEQYF
TRBJ1-2 | . | TRBV27 | . | TGTGCCAGCAGTTCCTCCCCTCCTTCGGGCTACACCTTC | CASSSSPPSGYTF
TRBJ2-5 | . | TRBV2 | . | TGTGCCAGCAGTTTGACGACACCTCGTCGACAAGAGACCCAGTACTTC | CASSLTTPRRQETQYF